Below, 22 T cell receptor beta chains from the same sample are listed, as sequenced in a study of glioma-infiltrating T cells after dendritic cell vaccination. TCRdb's copy holds only in-frame clones and misses some; the assay was immunoSEQ multiplex PCR. The sample lists 85,000 to 110,000 clones, 75% to 85% seen once, with over 9.5% in the top ten. Sequencing used blood, obtained before dendritic cell vaccination. These TCRs come from a human donor with glioblastoma.

A single count supports this clone. V is TRBV9 and J is TRBJ1-2, with TRBD1 as a possible D gene (5 bases). The CDR3 runs 14 residues. Germline V gene lookup returns CDR1 SGDLS and CDR2 YYNGEE. The V gene lost 2 bases and the J gene lost 6 bases, with 14 bases spanning the gap. The CDR3 region has the DNA TGTGCCAGCAGCGTCGGGGGGAAGTTGGATGGCTACACCTTC. Translated, it gives CASSVGGKLDGYTF.

The CDR3 loop reads CASSRPSQGQDTGELFF. CDR3 coding DNA: TGTGCCAGCAGCCGGCCATCACAGGGACAGGACACCGGGGAGCTGTTTTTT. This chain connects TRBV11-3 to TRBJ2-2; TRBD1 matches 8 bases. In germline, CDR1 is SGHNT, CDR2 YENEEA. The CDR3 spans 17 residues. Losses at the gene ends were 5 bases for V and 3 bases for J; bases not matched to a gene: 11.

The rearrangement links TRBV18 to TRBJ2-7, with TRBD1 matching 10 bases. The germline CDR1 and CDR2 sequences are KGHSH and LQKENI. The CDR3 contains 15 residues. J was trimmed by 4 bases and V by 2 bases; bases with no gene match: 5. The CDR3 spells CASSPVRQGAYEQYF. The CDR3 DNA sequence: TGTGCCAGCTCACCAGTCCGACAGGGGGCTTACGAGCAGTACTTC.

In its sample, this clone was seen a few times. The chain has TRBV7-9 and TRBJ1-6; no clear D gene. Trimming cost V 6 bases and J 7 bases, with 10 bases left between them. Germline V CDR1 and CDR2: SEHNR, FQNEAQ (reference sequence). The CDR3 is 13 amino acids. The CDR3 protein is CASSWEENSPLHF. DNA for the CDR3: TGTGCCAGCAGTTGGGAGGAGAATTCACCCCTCCACTTT.

The chain joins TRBV19 to TRBJ2-1, with 10 nucleotides matching TRBD2. This CDR3 is built from 16 residues. J gave up 0 bases and V 2 bases, and 1 base lay outside the gene matches. Germline values: CDR1 LNHDA, CDR2 SQIVND (reference sequence). The CDR3 is CASSILAGDSYNEQFF. CDR3 in DNA: TGTGCCAGTAGTATACTAGCGGGGGACTCCTACAATGAGCAGTTCTTC.

The chain joins TRBV5-1 to TRBJ1-1, with D perhaps TRBD1 (6 bases). This CDR3 has 14 residues. Germline V gene data show CDR1 as SGHRS and CDR2 as YFSETQ. V lost 3 bases and J 5 bases, leaving 14 bases between the germline ends. The CDR3 is CASSWTNRDTEAFF. The CDR3 DNA reads as TGCGCCAGCAGCTGGACGAACAGGGATACTGAAGCTTTCTTT.

This clone has just one count. The gene calls are TRBV25-1 and TRBJ2-1; tentatively, D is TRBD1 (5 bases). This CDR3 is 13 amino acids long. Deletions cut 3 bases from V and 4 bases from J, with 7 bases between. Germline V gene lookup returns CDR1 MGHDK and CDR2 SYGVNS. DNA for the CDR3: TGTGCCAGCAGTGACGACAGATACAATGAGCAGTTCTTC. Protein product: CASSDDRYNEQFF.

The chain couples TRBV7-9 to TRBJ2-7; weak D call: TRBD2 (6 bases). Trimming cost V 4 bases and J 2 bases, with 18 bases left between them. Germline assignment: CDR1 SEHNR and CDR2 FQNEAQ (reference sequence). CDR3 length: 16 residues. The CDR3 is CASSSRPGDSTYEQYF. The CDR3 nucleotides are TGTGCCAGCAGCTCACGACCTGGGGACTCTACCTACGAGCAGTACTTC.

The chain employs TRBV7-8 and TRBJ2-1; D possibly corresponds to TRBD2 (5 bases). The V gene's germline CDR1 is SGHVS and CDR2 FQNEAQ. Trimming shortened V by 0 bases and J by 9 bases, and 15 bases separated the two germline ends. CDR3 length: 15 residues. The chain's CDR3 is CASSLAARGLPEQFF. The CDR3 DNA reads as TGTGCCAGCAGCTTAGCAGCAAGAGGGCTCCCTGAGCAGTTCTTC.

The chain has TRBV7-8 and TRBJ2-1, with 11 bases fitting TRBD2. J gave up 4 bases and V 5 bases, and 7 bases lay outside the gene matches. The CDR3 consists of 16 residues. Per germline, CDR1 SGHVS and CDR2 FQNEAQ. Written as DNA, the CDR3 is TGTGCCAGCAGCCTACAGACTAGCGGGATTTACAATGAGCAGTTCTTC. Protein sequence: CASSLQTSGIYNEQFF.

This chain uses TRBV10-2 with TRBJ2-7; D call uncertain. CDR3 length: 13 amino acids. CDR1 and CDR2 (germline): WSHSY, SAAADI. Trimming left V 4 bases short and J 3 bases short, with 10 bases between. CDR3 region: CASSGGFYYEQYF. CDR3 nucleotide sequence: TGCGCCAGCAGTGGTGGCTTTTACTACGAGCAGTACTTC.

This chain joins TRBV2 and TRBJ1-4; maybe TRBD1 (6 bases). Germline CDR1 reads SNHLY; CDR2 reads FYNNEI. This CDR3 is 18 amino acids long. The V end was cut by 0 bases, the J end by 7 bases, with 21 bases between. The CDR3 nucleotides are TGTGCCAGCAGTGAAGCAGCGGTCACTATTGGCAGGGGTGAAAAACTGTTTTTT. This codes for CASSEAAVTIGRGEKLFF. Complete variable domain (other parts from reference TRBV2 and TRBJ1-4): EPEVTQTPSHQVTQMGQEVILRCVPISNHLYFYWYRQILGQKVEFLVSFYNNEISEKSEIFDDQFSVERPDGSNFTLKIRSTKLEDSAMYFCASSEAAVTIGRGEKLFFGSGTQLSVL.

The genes are TRBV5-4 and TRBJ2-7; 15 bases map to TRBD2. V shed 4 bases and J 4 bases; nucleotides not matched to a gene: 12. CDR1 is SGHNT and CDR2 is YYREEE in the germline V gene (reference sequence). This CDR3 region has 18 residues. This CDR3 reads CASSPAGLAGGPGYEQYF. The CDR3 nucleotides read TGTGCCAGCAGCCCTGCAGGACTAGCGGGGGGGCCGGGGTACGAGCAGTACTTC.

This chain joins TRBV4-3 and TRBJ1-2; the D is unclear. From germline, CDR1 is LGHNA and CDR2 YSLEER. V was cut by 0 bases and J by 5 bases, with 16 bases left in between. The CDR3 loop spans 16 amino acids. CDR3: CASSQDETGFRYGYTF. CDR3 DNA: TGCGCCAGCAGCCAAGATGAGACGGGATTTAGATATGGCTACACCTTC.

This rearrangement joins TRBV6-1 to TRBJ1-1, with a tentative D call TRBD1 (6 bases). The germline V gene encodes CDR1 MNHNS and CDR2 SASEGT. The CDR3 consists of 13 residues. V was clipped by 10 bases and J by 4 bases, with 16 bases between them. The CDR3 nucleotides read TGTGCCACCTCCAGGGGATTTGGCACTGAAGCTTTCTTT. It is translated as CATSRGFGTEAFF.

About this clone itself: Other DNA sequences in the same sample also yield this CDR3. The chain carries TRBV30 and TRBJ1-1, with 9 bases lining up with TRBD1. J was trimmed by 1 base and V by 1 base; bases with no gene match: 1. From germline, CDR1 is GTSNPN and CDR2 SVGIG (reference sequence). The CDR3 contains 14 residues. CDR3 in amino acids: CAWSEGQGNTEAFF. The DNA for the CDR3 is TGTGCCTGGAGTGAGGGACAGGGGAACACTGAAGCTTTCTTT.

The chain has TRBV7-2 and TRBJ2-3; possible D gene TRBD1, 6 bases. This CDR3 is built from 13 residues. In germline, CDR1 is SGHTA, CDR2 FQGNSA. Deletions cut 5 bases from V and 4 bases from J, with 10 bases between. For the CDR3, the DNA is TGTGCCAGCAGCGTGGACAGTTCAGATACGCAGTATTTT. It codes for CASSVDSSDTQYF.

V is TRBV7-9 and J is TRBJ1-5; a possible D gene is TRBD1 (5 bases). Looked up from germline, CDR1 is SEHNR and CDR2 is FQNEAQ (reference sequence). This CDR3 is built from 14 residues. The V end lost 5 bases, the J end lost 6 bases, and 14 bases lay between the germline ends. The CDR3 here is CASSGSGLGQPQHF. As DNA, the CDR3 is TGTGCCAGCAGCGGCTCAGGGTTAGGTCAGCCCCAGCATTTT.

Details on this clone: Different DNA sequences within this sample yield the same CDR3. The chain recombines TRBV6-1 with TRBJ2-7; 7 bases are shared with TRBD1. Unmatched junction bases numbered 6, after V lost 6 bases and J lost 4 bases. Germline V lookup: CDR1 MNHNS, CDR2 SASEGT. CDR3 length: 13 amino acids. CDR3 coding DNA: TGTGCCAGCAGGGACAGGATCTTGTACGAGCAGTACTTC. This encodes CASRDRILYEQYF.

The chain has TRBV27 and TRBJ2-6; no definite D call. V shed 7 bases and J shed 3 bases, with 7 bases lying between them. Germline CDR1 is MNHEY and CDR2 is SMNVEV (reference sequence). CDR3 length: 13 residues. Here the CDR3 reads CASTSYGANVLTF. In DNA, the CDR3 is TGTGCCAGCACTTCCTATGGGGCCAACGTCCTGACTTTC.

The chain uses TRBV11-2 and TRBJ2-2; D unclear. CDR1 is SGHAT, CDR2 FQNNGV, per germline. The CDR3 covers 13 residues. The germline V and J ends were trimmed by 2 bases and 4 bases, with 5 bases remaining between them. As DNA, the CDR3 is TGTGCCAGCAGCTTATTATCCACCGGGGAGCTGTTTTTT. Its protein is CASSLLSTGELFF.

The genes are TRBV7-2 and TRBJ2-5, with TRBD2 matching 7 bases. The CDR3 consists of 14 residues. In germline, CDR1 is SGHTA, CDR2 FQGNSA. V was pared by 0 bases and J by 4 bases, with 2 bases of the junction left unmatched. The CDR3: CASSLAGGGETQYF. CDR3 nucleotide sequence: TGTGCCAGCAGCTTAGCGGGGGGGGGAGAGACCCAGTACTTC.